This T cell receptor (beta chain) appears in the sequencing data of a study of blood T cell repertoires in COVID-19. Cohort placement rested on clinical history that participants reported themselves. Sequenced by immunoSEQ multiplex PCR; TCRdb stores in-frame clones only, minus some. The profile shows 430,000 or so clones, roughly 88% of them singletons. The CDR3 sequence is 16 residues long. The germline V and J ends were trimmed by 8 bases and 6 bases, with 23 bases remaining between them. Germline V gene data show CDR1 as WSHSY and CDR2 as SAAADI. The source is a woman aged 40 to 50 who had recovered from COVID-19. The chain couples TRBV10-2 to TRBJ1-5, with D tentatively TRBD1 (6 bases). Material for sequencing was PBMCs or T cells enriched from blood (not recorded which). The CDR3 sequence: CASGQRVGGSGQPQHF. In nucleotides, the CDR3 is TGCGCCAGCGGGCAGAGGGTTGGGGGCTCAGGTCAGCCCCAGCATTTT.